Each of the 27 T cell receptor beta chains below was sequenced from the same sample in a study of blood T cell repertoires in COVID-19. Profiled with immunoSEQ multiplex PCR; TCRdb holds only in-frame clones, not every one. The sample has around 200,000 clones; less than 90% are singletons. What was sequenced was peripheral blood. These receptors all stem from a man between 65 and 85 years old with active or convalescent COVID-19.

The CDR3 loop reads CASRPAGAGDEQFF. CDR3 bases: TGTGCCAGCAGACCAGCGGGGGCGGGGGATGAGCAGTTCTTC. The chain links TRBV7-9 to TRBJ2-1, with 8 bases lining up with TRBD2. Germline CDR1 and CDR2: SEHNR and FQNEAQ (reference sequence). Trimming at V came to 6 bases and at J to 8 bases, leaving 9 bases not matched to a gene. The CDR3 loop spans 14 amino acids.

This chain links TRBV19 with TRBJ2-6; 9 nucleotides agree with TRBD2. Per the germline V gene, CDR1 is LNHDA and CDR2 is SQIVND (reference sequence). The ends lost 5 bases at V and 0 bases at J; junction bases unmatched: 8. CDR3 size: 18 residues. The CDR3 loop reads CASSGPLAGRSGANVLTF. The CDR3 DNA reads TGTGCCAGTAGTGGCCCACTAGCGGGCCGCTCTGGGGCCAACGTCCTGACTTTC.

This clone was counted a single time. This rearrangement joins TRBV4-3 to TRBJ1-3, with 7 bases identical to TRBD1. CDR3 length: 18 amino acids. Germline CDR1 and CDR2: LGHNA and YSLEER. The V segment lost 2 bases and the J segment 0 bases; nucleotides outside the gene matches: 10. CDR3 sequence: CASSQHLPQGLSGNTIYF. DNA of the CDR3: TGCGCCAGCAGCCAACACTTACCACAGGGGCTCTCTGGAAACACCATATATTTT.

This chain uses TRBV19 with TRBJ2-1; 13 bases align to TRBD2. This CDR3 has 18 residues. Trimming at V came to 4 bases and at J to 8 bases, leaving 14 bases not matched to a gene. CDR1 LNHDA and CDR2 SQIVND come from the germline V gene (reference sequence). The CDR3 loop is CASSKGLAGSPRRDEQFF. CDR3 coding DNA: TGTGCCAGTAGTAAGGGACTAGCGGGATCCCCCAGACGCGATGAGCAGTTCTTC. The full variable domain, in which reference TRBV19 and TRBJ2-1 provide the parts outside the CDR3, is DGGITQSPKYLFRKEGQNVTLSCEQNLNHDAMYWYRQDPGQGLRLIYYSQIVNDFQKGDIAEGYSVSREKKESFPLTVTSAQKNPTAFYLCASSKGLAGSPRRDEQFFGPGTRLTVL.

This chain uses TRBV11-2 with TRBJ2-7; weak D call: TRBD1 (5 bases). The V end lost 0 bases, the J end lost 4 bases, and 10 bases lay between the germline ends. Germline values: CDR1 SGHAT, CDR2 FQNNGV. The CDR3 loop spans 14 amino acids. The CDR3 DNA reads as TGTGCCAGCAGCTTAGAAGCAGGGATGTACGAGCAGTACTTC. It translates to CASSLEAGMYEQYF.

This clone was counted once. This chain connects TRBV5-4 to TRBJ2-1; no clear D. Trimming removed 4 bases at V and 7 bases at J, with 9 bases between. This CDR3 has 12 amino acids. The V gene's germline CDR1 is SGHNT and CDR2 YYREEE (reference sequence). The CDR3 sequence: CASSPTTNEQFF. In DNA, the CDR3 is TGTGCCAGCAGCCCGACAACGAATGAGCAGTTCTTC. Together with reference TRBV5-4 and TRBJ2-1, the CDR3 gives the full variable domain: ETGVTQSPTHLIKTRGQQVTLRCSSQSGHNTVSWYQQALGQGPQFIFQYYREEENGRGNFPPRFSGLQFPNYSSELNVNALELDDSALYLCASSPTTNEQFFGPGTRLTVL.

This clone occurred once. J is TRBJ2-2 and V is TRBV19, with 8 nucleotides matching TRBD1. The CDR3 runs to 17 residues. The trim removed 1 base at V and 5 bases at J, leaving 9 bases unmatched. The V gene's germline CDR1 is LNHDA and CDR2 SQIVND (reference sequence). The CDR3 is CASSIAGGQGGTGELFF. The CDR3, as DNA: TGTGCCAGTAGTATAGCCGGAGGACAGGGTGGAACCGGGGAGCTGTTTTTT.

This chain connects TRBV5-6 to TRBJ1-1; D gene uncertain. The germline V gene has CDR1 SGHDT and CDR2 YYEEEE. The CDR3 runs to 14 residues. Trimming took off 0 bases at V and 1 base at J, with 7 bases between the two ends. The CDR3 reads CASSLGQPNTEAFF. Here the CDR3 DNA reads TGTGCCAGCAGCTTGGGACAACCGAACACTGAAGCTTTCTTT. Based on the CDR3 plus reference TRBV5-6 and TRBJ1-1, the full variable domain is DAGVTQSPTHLIKTRGQQVTLRCSPKSGHDTVSWYQQALGQGPQFIFQYYEEEERQRGNFPDRFSGHQFPNYSSELNVNALLLGDSALYLCASSLGQPNTEAFFGQGTRLTVV.

This chain links TRBV18 with TRBJ2-1, with D possibly being TRBD1 (6 bases). Per the germline V gene, CDR1 is KGHSH and CDR2 is LQKENI. The V gene lost 3 bases and the J gene lost 6 bases, with 9 bases spanning the gap. The CDR3 runs 13 residues. CDR3 bases: TGTGCCAGCTCACCCGCAGGGGTCAATGAGCAGTTCTTC. Translated: CASSPAGVNEQFF.

Only a few counts were recorded for this clone. The chain employs TRBV28 and TRBJ2-3; 12 bases are shared with TRBD2. The CDR3 loop spans 16 amino acids. V was pared by 6 bases and J by 5 bases, with 9 bases of the junction left unmatched. Germline values: CDR1 MDHEN, CDR2 SYDVKM. The CDR3 region is CASSQNLAGGEDTQYF. As DNA, the CDR3 is TGTGCCAGCAGCCAAAATCTAGCGGGAGGGGAAGATACGCAGTATTTT. Full variable domain (remainder filled in from reference TRBV28 and TRBJ2-3): DVKVTQSSRYLVKRTGEKVFLECVQDMDHENMFWYRQDPGLGLRLIYFSYDVKMKEKGDIPEGYSVSREKKERFSLILESASTNQTSMYLCASSQNLAGGEDTQYFGPGTRLTVL.

The V gene is TRBV9, the J gene TRBJ2-1; TRBD2 agrees at 9 bases. The CDR3 is made up of 16 amino acids. CDR1 and CDR2 (germline): SGDLS, YYNGEE. J gave up 9 bases and V 0 bases, and 10 bases lay outside the gene matches. CDR3 nucleotide sequence: TGTGCCAGCAGCGTAGACTTAGCGGGAGTTTTGACTGAGCAGTTCTTC. Translated: CASSVDLAGVLTEQFF.

V is TRBV11-2 and J is TRBJ2-7; 7 positions match TRBD2. Losses at the gene ends were 3 bases for V and 2 bases for J; bases not matched to a gene: 4. The CDR3 loop spans 14 amino acids. The V gene's germline CDR1 is SGHAT and CDR2 FQNNGV. As DNA, the CDR3 is TGTGCCAGCAGCTTTTCGGGGGGAACCTACGAGCAGTACTTC. Protein: CASSFSGGTYEQYF.

The chain links TRBV20-1 to TRBJ2-3; no firm D call. The germline V gene has CDR1 DFQATT and CDR2 SNEGSKA (reference sequence). The V end was cut by 3 bases, the J end by 4 bases, with 5 bases between. This CDR3 is 11 amino acids long. CDR3 nucleotides: TGCAGTGCTAGCCTAGCAGATACGCAGTATTTT. It translates to CSASLADTQYF.

V and J are TRBV5-1 and TRBJ2-7, with TRBD2 matching over 7 bases. CDR1 is SGHRS and CDR2 is YFSETQ in the germline V gene. This CDR3 contains 14 residues. J gave up 4 bases and V 0 bases, and 4 bases lay outside the gene matches. DNA for the CDR3: TGCGCCAGCAGCTTGGCCGGGCGGGGGTACGAGCAGTACTTC. Encoded protein: CASSLAGRGYEQYF.

V and J are TRBV5-1 and TRBJ1-5; D uncertain. Looked up from germline, CDR1 is SGHRS and CDR2 is YFSETQ. V shed 3 bases and J shed 4 bases, with 8 bases lying between them. The CDR3 totals 13 residues. CDR3 sequence reads: CASSSDSNQPQHF. The DNA for the CDR3 is TGCGCCAGCAGCTCGGACTCTAATCAGCCCCAGCATTTT.

This chain uses TRBV19 with TRBJ2-1, with TRBD1 matching over 7 bases. J gave up 0 bases and V 3 bases, and 8 bases lay outside the gene matches. Germline V gene data show CDR1 as LNHDA and CDR2 as SQIVND (reference sequence). The CDR3 is 17 residues long. The CDR3 is CASSIRTGRSSYNEQFF. CDR3 coding DNA: TGTGCCAGTAGTATTCGGACAGGCCGAAGCTCCTACAATGAGCAGTTCTTC. Together with reference TRBV19 and TRBJ2-1, the CDR3 gives the full variable domain: DGGITQSPKYLFRKEGQNVTLSCEQNLNHDAMYWYRQDPGQGLRLIYYSQIVNDFQKGDIAEGYSVSREKKESFPLTVTSAQKNPTAFYLCASSIRTGRSSYNEQFFGPGTRLTVL.

This clone has more than one count but fewer than ten. V usage is TRBV19 and J usage is TRBJ2-7; 9 bases line up with TRBD1. The germline V gene has CDR1 LNHDA and CDR2 SQIVND (reference sequence). Trimming took 6 bases from V and 3 from J; bases not matched to a gene: 6. The CDR3 runs 14 residues. In nucleotides, the CDR3 is TGTGCCAGTAGGCGGACAGGGGTGCACTACGAGCAGTACTTC. This encodes CASRRTGVHYEQYF.

The genes are TRBV5-1 and TRBJ1-4, with 11 nucleotides matching TRBD1. In germline, CDR1 is SGHRS, CDR2 YFSETQ. J lost 8 bases, V lost 4 bases, and 4 bases had no gene match. The CDR3 has 14 amino acids. In DNA form, the CDR3 reads TGCGCCAGCAGCCGGGACAGGGGGGGCGAAAAACTGTTTTTT. Encoded protein: CASSRDRGGEKLFF.

This chain joins TRBV27 and TRBJ2-2; D is unclear. Germline V gene sequence: CDR1 MNHEY, CDR2 SMNVEV (reference sequence). The CDR3 consists of 14 residues. The ends were cut back, 3 bases at V and 1 base at J, with 6 bases in the middle. CDR3 region: CASSFRLNTGELFF. CDR3 sequence (DNA): TGTGCCAGCAGTTTCCGACTGAACACCGGGGAGCTGTTTTTT.

This sequence joins TRBV5-1 and TRBJ1-4; D remains unclear. This CDR3 has 14 amino acids. Trimming left V 1 base short and J 1 base short, with 5 bases between. The germline V gene has CDR1 SGHRS and CDR2 YFSETQ. CDR3 residues: CASSLSGTNEKLFF. Here the CDR3 DNA reads TGCGCCAGCAGCTTGTCCGGAACTAATGAAAAACTGTTTTTT.

This clone appeared once. The genes are TRBV7-2 and TRBJ2-3; 8 bases are a match to TRBD1. The junction had 6 bases not matched to a gene; V was cut back by 5 bases and J by 8 bases. CDR3 length equals 13 residues. Germline V gene sequence: CDR1 SGHTA, CDR2 FQGNSA. CDR3 loop: CASSSRDRFTQYF. For the CDR3, the DNA is TGTGCCAGCAGCAGCCGGGACAGGTTTACGCAGTATTTT. The full variable domain, rest sourced from reference TRBV7-2 and TRBJ2-3, is GAGVSQSPSNKVTEKGKDVELRCDPISGHTALYWYRQSLGQGLEFLIYFQGNSAPDKSGLPSDRFSAERTGGSVSTLTIQRTQQEDSAVYLCASSSRDRFTQYFGPGTRLTVL.

This clone has just a few counts. The rearrangement links TRBV11-1 to TRBJ2-7; TRBD2 aligns across 7 bases. Germline CDR1 reads SGHAT; CDR2 reads FQDESV (reference sequence). CDR3 length equals 12 residues. J lost 4 bases, V lost 5 bases, and 2 bases had no gene match. The CDR3 spells CASSPGGYEQYF. The CDR3 DNA follows: TGTGCCAGCAGCCCCGGGGGGTACGAGCAGTACTTC.

This chain joins TRBV5-1 and TRBJ1-2, with 9 bases aligning to TRBD1. Per germline, CDR1 SGHRS and CDR2 YFSETQ. After removal of 2 bases from V and 2 bases from J, the junction contained 7 bases not matched to a gene. This CDR3 is built from 16 residues. The DNA for the CDR3 is TGCGCCAGCAGCTTTGGGACAGGGAGTTTGAACTATGGCTACACCTTC. Its translation is CASSFGTGSLNYGYTF.

This chain connects TRBV18 to TRBJ1-2; TRBD1 matches 9 bases. The CDR3 consists of 14 residues. CDR1 KGHSH and CDR2 LQKENI come from the germline V gene. The V gene end was trimmed by 3 bases and the J gene end by 5 bases; junction bases not matched to a gene: 4. The CDR3 region has the DNA TGTGCCAGCTCACCTGACAGGGGGAGGTATGGCTACACCTTC. It translates to CASSPDRGRYGYTF.

The chain couples TRBV28 to TRBJ2-1; TRBD1 agrees at 8 bases. The CDR3 runs 15 residues. V dropped 5 bases and J dropped 4; count of bases not matched to a gene: 7. Germline V gives CDR1 MDHEN, CDR2 SYDVKM. CDR3 nucleotides: TGTGCCAGCAGTCCCCCGGGACAGGTATACAATGAGCAGTTCTTC. The encoded protein is CASSPPGQVYNEQFF.

This clone has just one count. V gene TRBV18 combines with J gene TRBJ2-7; 7 bases fit TRBD1. Germline V lookup: CDR1 KGHSH, CDR2 LQKENI. The V and J ends lost 3 bases and 4 bases, in that order; junction bases with no gene match: 9. The CDR3 runs to 15 residues. The CDR3 sequence is CASSPETGSGYEQYF. The CDR3, as DNA: TGTGCCAGCTCACCGGAGACAGGGTCGGGTTACGAGCAGTACTTC.

V is TRBV7-2 and J is TRBJ2-3; no reliable D call. The germline V and J ends were trimmed by 1 base and 2 bases, with 7 bases remaining between them. In germline, CDR1 is SGHTA, CDR2 FQGNSA. CDR3 size: 14 residues. Written as DNA, the CDR3 is TGTGCCAGCAGCTTAGACATCTCCACAGATACGCAGTATTTT. Translating it yields CASSLDISTDTQYF.